The entry that follows covers one T cell receptor (beta chain) sequence. What it recognizes is unknown. Patients had chemo-refractory metastatic non-small-cell lung cancer and received focal radiation plus CTLA-4 blockade that used ipilimumab. This specimen belongs to a study of radiotherapy plus CTLA-4 blockade in lung cancer. Background on the study: Across the patients, objective responses occurred in 18%, and disease control in around 31%. Notes on the study in general: Response was reportedly best predicted by early blood T cell clone dynamics, with interferon-beta. Subsequent to radiotherapy plus ipilimumab, tumor-derived TCR clones underwent expansion in blood.

Assay: immunoSEQ multiplex PCR; the TCRdb copy retains only in-frame clones and omits some. The repertoire holds 35,000 to 50,000 clones, around 72% seen once, with around 3.4% in the top ten. The sequence came from a human donor with non-small cell lung cancer who had a complete response to radiotherapy plus ipilimumab. Material: peripheral blood, obtained from a patient treated with radiotherapy plus ipilimumab.

In DNA form, the CDR3 reads TGCAGCGTCGCCCGGGAACCCCTATACCAAGAGACCCAGTACTTC. Protein sequence: CSVAREPLYQETQYF. This chain uses TRBV29-1 with TRBJ2-5, with D perhaps TRBD2 (5 bases). V lost 6 bases and J 0 bases, leaving 17 bases between the germline ends. Looked up from germline, CDR1 is SQVTM and CDR2 is ANQGSEA. This CDR3 contains 15 residues.